This T cell receptor (beta chain) came from a study of CD8 T cells in ankylosing spondylitis. Points from the study as a whole: A motif of roughly eight highly homologous TCR beta variants was seen as apparently characteristic of ankylosing spondylitis blood. As for the disease-linked clones, they showed a CD8+ phenotype and occurred at relatively low frequencies in peripheral blood.

This CDR3 has 14 residues. Germline V gene sequence: CDR1 DFQATT, CDR2 SNEGSKA (reference sequence). This clonotype was detected many times. Antigen specificity is unknown. MiXCR, applied by TCRdb to the 5' RACE reads, yields one record per CDR3 protein. The data show 450,000 to 550,000 distinct CDR3 sequences, with less than 6% seen just once and 3% to 4% held by the top ten. The genes are TRBV20-1 and TRBJ2-7; D is ambiguous. The specimen sequenced was blood, either unsorted or a sorted T cell fraction (not recorded which). This TCR derives from a male donor with ankylosing spondylitis. CDR3 bases: TGCAGCTTTCGGAATCGTTTGGGTGGCTACGAGCAGTACTTC. Its protein product is CSFRNRLGGYEQYF.